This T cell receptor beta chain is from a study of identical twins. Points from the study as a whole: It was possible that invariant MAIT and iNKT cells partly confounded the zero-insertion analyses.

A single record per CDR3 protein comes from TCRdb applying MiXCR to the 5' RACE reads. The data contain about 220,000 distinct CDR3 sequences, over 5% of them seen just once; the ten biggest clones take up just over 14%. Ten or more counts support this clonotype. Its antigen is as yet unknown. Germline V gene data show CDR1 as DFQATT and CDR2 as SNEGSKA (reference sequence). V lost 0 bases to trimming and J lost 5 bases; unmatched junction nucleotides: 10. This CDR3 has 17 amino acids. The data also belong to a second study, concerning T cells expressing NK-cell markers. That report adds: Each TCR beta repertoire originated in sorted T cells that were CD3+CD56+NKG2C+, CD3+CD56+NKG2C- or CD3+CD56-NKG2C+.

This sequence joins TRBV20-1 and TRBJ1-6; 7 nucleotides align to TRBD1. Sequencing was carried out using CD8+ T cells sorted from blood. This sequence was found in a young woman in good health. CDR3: CSARDKGAERHNSPLHF. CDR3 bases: TGCAGTGCTAGAGATAAGGGGGCAGAACGACATAATTCACCCCTCCACTTT.